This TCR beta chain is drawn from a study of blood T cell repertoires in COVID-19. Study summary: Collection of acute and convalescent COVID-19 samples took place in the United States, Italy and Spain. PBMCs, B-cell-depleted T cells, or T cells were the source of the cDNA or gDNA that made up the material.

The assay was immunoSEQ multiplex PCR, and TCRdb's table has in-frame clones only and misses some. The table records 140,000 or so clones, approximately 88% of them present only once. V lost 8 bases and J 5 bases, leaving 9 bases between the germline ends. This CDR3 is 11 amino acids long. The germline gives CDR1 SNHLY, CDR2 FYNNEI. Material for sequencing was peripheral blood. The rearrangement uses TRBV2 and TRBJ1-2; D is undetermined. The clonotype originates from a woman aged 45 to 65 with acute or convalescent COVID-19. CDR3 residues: CASASGYGYTF. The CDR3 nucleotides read TGTGCCAGCGCCTCCGGTTATGGCTACACCTTC.